Each of the 26 T cell receptor beta chains below was sequenced from the same sample in a study of blood T cell repertoires in COVID-19. Assay used: immunoSEQ multiplex PCR; TCRdb lists only in-frame clones, some missing. The top ten hold roughly a sixth of the sample, which has 100,000 to 150,000 clones, about 88% seen once. Sequencing input: peripheral blood. These receptors originate from a woman older than 75 with acute or convalescent COVID-19.

This clone was recorded once. The genes are TRBV7-2 and TRBJ1-2, with 7 bases fitting TRBD1. J was trimmed by 4 bases and V by 5 bases; bases with no gene match: 7. The germline CDR1 and CDR2 sequences are SGHTA and FQGNSA. This CDR3 has 14 residues. CDR3 sequence reads: CASSVTGNGYGYTF. In nucleotides, the CDR3 is TGTGCCAGCAGCGTGACAGGGAACGGCTATGGCTACACCTTC. Combining the CDR3 with reference TRBV7-2 and TRBJ1-2 gives the whole variable domain GAGVSQSPSNKVTEKGKDVELRCDPISGHTALYWYRQSLGQGLEFLIYFQGNSAPDKSGLPSDRFSAERTGGSVSTLTIQRTQQEDSAVYLCASSVTGNGYGYTFGSGTRLTVV.

The rearrangement joins TRBV4-1 to TRBJ2-1; 7 bases match TRBD1. V lost 2 bases, J lost 9 bases, and 10 bases stayed unmatched. CDR3 size: 15 residues. Germline CDR1 is MGHRA and CDR2 is YSYEKL. CDR3 nucleotides: TGCGCCAGCAGCCAATTAACAGGGGTAGGTGGTGAGCAGTTCTTC. Its protein is CASSQLTGVGGEQFF.

The chain uses TRBV6-2 or TRBV6-3 and TRBJ2-4; no definite D call. Trimming took off 6 bases at V and 0 bases at J, with 12 bases between the two ends. Germline V gene sequence: CDR1 MNHEY, CDR2 SVGEGT. The CDR3 extends over 15 amino acids. The CDR3 DNA reads TGTGCCAGCAGCCCACAACAGATAGCCAAAAACATTCAGTACTTC. Protein: CASSPQQIAKNIQYF.

This clone showed up just once. This chain links TRBV19 with TRBJ2-1; 8 bases fit TRBD1. Looked up from germline, CDR1 is LNHDA and CDR2 is SQIVND (reference sequence). J gave up 2 bases and V 7 bases, and 10 bases lay outside the gene matches. The CDR3 is made up of 16 amino acids. The CDR3 DNA is TGTGCCAGTACCGTTGCTCAGGGGGCGGCCTACAATGAGCAGTTCTTC. Residues: CASTVAQGAAYNEQFF.

The J gene is TRBJ2-1, the V gene TRBV3-1 (or the pseudogene TRBV3-2), with D possibly being TRBD2 (6 bases). In germline, CDR1 is LGHDT, CDR2 YNNKEL (reference sequence). This CDR3 region has 16 residues. The V and J ends lost 3 bases and 9 bases respectively, with 21 bases between them. CDR3 loop: CASSQDPGLPLGEQFF. The CDR3, as DNA: TGTGCCAGCAGCCAGGATCCGGGACTCCCTCTTGGTGAGCAGTTCTTC.

V and J are TRBV30 and TRBJ1-6; TRBD1 agrees at 8 bases. CDR1 is GTSNPN, CDR2 SVGIG, per germline (reference sequence). The CDR3 loop spans 13 amino acids. V lost 5 bases to trimming and J lost 10 bases; unmatched junction nucleotides: 7. CDR3 DNA sequence: TGTGCCTGGGTTCGGACAGGGAACTCACCCCTCCACTTT. This gives the protein CAWVRTGNSPLHF.

In nucleotides, the CDR3 is TGTGCCAGCAGCTTACTACTAGCGGGGGGCCTCACCGGGGAGCTGTTTTTT. Translation gives CASSLLLAGGLTGELFF. The gene calls are TRBV11-2 and TRBJ2-2, with 12 bases identical to TRBD2. The length of the CDR3 is 17 residues. Germline CDR1 SGHAT, CDR2 FQNNGV. With 2 bases clipped from V and 4 bases from J, the junction kept 5 bases outside the gene matches.

This chain links TRBV5-1 with TRBJ1-2; 7 bases map to TRBD1. This CDR3 is built from 14 residues. Trimming removed 2 bases from V and 4 bases from J; junction bases left unmatched: 5. Germline-derived CDR1 and CDR2 are SGHRS and YFSETQ. The CDR3 sequence is CASSLQGRRYGYTF. CDR3 in DNA: TGCGCCAGCAGCTTACAGGGGCGCCGCTATGGCTACACCTTC.

DNA for the CDR3: TGTGCCAGCTCACCATCCCGGGCGGGGAACACTGAAGCTTTCTTT. Translated, it gives CASSPSRAGNTEAFF. This sequence joins TRBV18 and TRBJ1-1; D call uncertain. This CDR3 is 15 amino acids long. Germline assignment: CDR1 KGHSH and CDR2 LQKENI. The V end lost 2 bases, the J end lost 1 base, and 11 bases lay between the germline ends.

This chain connects TRBV30 to TRBJ2-7; TRBD1 aligns across 8 bases. The CDR3 extends over 13 amino acids. With 1 base clipped from V and 3 bases from J, the junction kept 2 bases outside the gene matches. CDR1 is GTSNPN and CDR2 is SVGIG in the germline V gene (reference sequence). As DNA, the CDR3 is TGTGCCTGGAGTGCAACAGGGGGCTACGAGCAGTACTTC. It is translated as CAWSATGGYEQYF.

This chain links TRBV27 with TRBJ1-2; 7 bases agree with TRBD1. In germline, CDR1 is MNHEY, CDR2 SMNVEV (reference sequence). The CDR3 is 15 amino acids. V shed 5 bases, J shed 7 bases, and the junction held 13 bases outside the gene matches. The CDR3 loop reads CASSPIPQGGGGYTF. The CDR3 DNA sequence: TGTGCCAGCAGTCCTATACCCCAGGGGGGTGGTGGCTACACCTTC.

The chain has TRBV19 and TRBJ2-3; 10 bases match TRBD1. J lost 4 bases, V lost 1 base, and 8 bases had no gene match. CDR3 length: 17 amino acids. Germline V lookup: CDR1 LNHDA, CDR2 SQIVND (reference sequence). The CDR3 here is CASSIVRQGARADTQYF. CDR3 coding DNA: TGTGCCAGTAGTATAGTCCGACAGGGGGCGAGGGCAGATACGCAGTATTTT.

V gene TRBV9 combines with J gene TRBJ2-5; D is unclear. The CDR3 covers 14 residues. Germline loops: CDR1 SGDLS, CDR2 YYNGEE. Trimming shortened V by 0 bases and J by 5 bases, and 11 bases separated the two germline ends. The DNA for the CDR3 is TGTGCCAGCAGCGTAGCTAGTAGTCGGGAGACCCAGTACTTC. Translation gives CASSVASSRETQYF.

This chain joins TRBV19 and TRBJ1-5, with 11 nucleotides matching TRBD1. This CDR3 is built from 16 residues. CDR1 LNHDA and CDR2 SQIVND come from the germline V gene (reference sequence). The V segment lost 3 bases and the J segment 2 bases; nucleotides outside the gene matches: 3. Written as DNA, the CDR3 is TGTGCCAGTAGTATGTGGGGACAGGGGGGCAATCAGCCCCAGCATTTT. This translates into CASSMWGQGGNQPQHF.

This chain joins TRBV7-6 and TRBJ2-7; 8 bases match TRBD1. With V trimmed by 1 base and J by 6 bases, 8 bases remained unmatched. There are 15 residues in the CDR3. Germline CDR1 reads SGHVS; CDR2 reads FNYEAQ. For the CDR3, the DNA is TGTGCCAGCAGCTTAGGTACCGGACAGGGTATCGAGCAGTACTTC. It yields the protein CASSLGTGQGIEQYF.

This chain links TRBV19 with TRBJ1-3; 12 positions match TRBD1. The J segment lost 3 bases and the V segment lost 8 bases, leaving 2 bases of the junction unmatched. The CDR3 covers 14 residues. Germline loops: CDR1 LNHDA, CDR2 SQIVND (reference sequence). The CDR3 coding sequence is TGTGCCAGTGGGACAGGGGGCTTTGGAAACACCATATATTTT. Translation gives CASGTGGFGNTIYF. Using reference TRBV19 and TRBJ1-3 for the parts outside the CDR3, the full variable domain is DGGITQSPKYLFRKEGQNVTLSCEQNLNHDAMYWYRQDPGQGLRLIYYSQIVNDFQKGDIAEGYSVSREKKESFPLTVTSAQKNPTAFYLCASGTGGFGNTIYFGEGSWLTVV.

The genes are TRBV7-2 and TRBJ2-7; D is perhaps TRBD1 (5 bases). The germline CDR1 and CDR2 sequences are SGHTA and FQGNSA. CDR3 length equals 16 residues. Trimming left V 5 bases short and J 6 bases short, with 23 bases between. CDR3 nucleotide sequence: TGTGCCAGCAGCCTTAATGGGTTCGGTGTTCAGGGCGAGCAGTACTTC. Amino acids: CASSLNGFGVQGEQYF.

In DNA, the CDR3 is TGTGCCAGCAGCGAAGCGGGAGGATCCTACAATGAGCAGTTCTTC. Residues: CASSEAGGSYNEQFF. The chain employs TRBV6-2 or TRBV6-3 and TRBJ2-1, with 9 bases lining up with TRBD2. CDR1 MNHEY and CDR2 SVGEGT come from the germline V gene. The length of the CDR3 is 15 residues. V lost 6 bases to trimming and J lost 1 base; unmatched junction nucleotides: 4.

The V and J genes are TRBV5-1 and TRBJ1-1, with unresolved D. Germline-derived CDR1 and CDR2 are SGHRS and YFSETQ. V lost 2 bases and J lost 2, with 13 bases in between. The CDR3 extends over 15 amino acids. The CDR3 nucleotides are TGCGCCAGCAGCTTCGGGAGTCTCAGTAACACTGAAGCTTTCTTT. The encoded protein is CASSFGSLSNTEAFF.

The genes are TRBV10-3 and TRBJ2-3; 8 bases are shared with TRBD1. This CDR3 comprises 14 residues. Germline V gene data show CDR1 as ENHRY and CDR2 as SYGVKD. The V and J ends lost 10 bases and 0 bases, in that order; junction bases with no gene match: 6. The CDR3 DNA follows: TGTGCCACCAGGACAGGGACTAGCACAGATACGCAGTATTTT. It translates to CATRTGTSTDTQYF.

This chain joins TRBV5-6 and TRBJ2-3; 7 bases match TRBD2. This CDR3 region has 17 residues. The germline V gene has CDR1 SGHDT and CDR2 YYEEEE. Trimming cost V 3 bases and J 0 bases; bases outside gene matches: 10. For the CDR3, the DNA is TGTGCCAGCAGCTCCTGGGACTATAAGACTAGCACAGATACGCAGTATTTT. Encoded protein: CASSSWDYKTSTDTQYF.

The chain uses TRBV27 and TRBJ2-5; 7 nucleotides line up with TRBD1. The CDR3 consists of 17 residues. Germline loops: CDR1 MNHEY, CDR2 SMNVEV (reference sequence). V was pared by 5 bases and J by 4 bases, with 16 bases of the junction left unmatched. CDR3 nucleotide sequence: TGTGCCAGCAGTCCCCGCAACTCCCCGGGACAGTTAGAGACCCAGTACTTC. Protein product: CASSPRNSPGQLETQYF.

V is TRBV30 and J is TRBJ1-1, with D uncertain. The V gene lost 0 bases and the J gene lost 5 bases, with 10 bases spanning the gap. This CDR3 region has 13 residues. Germline V gene data show CDR1 as GTSNPN and CDR2 as SVGIG (reference sequence). The CDR3 nucleotides read TGTGCCTGGAGTGTTCGGGTGTGGACTGAAGCTTTCTTT. It encodes CAWSVRVWTEAFF. Full variable domain (remainder filled in from reference TRBV30 and TRBJ1-1): SQTIHQWPATLVQPVGSPLSLECTVEGTSNPNLYWYRQAAGRGLQLLFYSVGIGQISSEVPQNLSASRPQDRQFILSSKKLLLSDSGFYLCAWSVRVWTEAFFGQGTRLTVV.

V usage is TRBV7-8 and J usage is TRBJ2-7, with 7 bases lining up with TRBD1. Losses at the gene ends were 5 bases for V and 2 bases for J; bases not matched to a gene: 3. CDR1 and CDR2 (germline): SGHVS, FQNEAQ. The CDR3 is 13 amino acids. CDR3 region: CASSMGQTYEQYF. CDR3 nucleotides: TGTGCCAGCAGCATGGGACAGACCTACGAGCAGTACTTC.

Remarks on this clone: The same CDR3 also results from other DNA sequences found in this sample. V and J are TRBV11-2 and TRBJ1-5, with a possible D match to TRBD1 (5 bases). The CDR3 sequence is 14 residues long. Germline loops: CDR1 SGHAT, CDR2 FQNNGV. The V end was cut by 1 base, the J end by 4 bases, with 8 bases between. The CDR3 loop reads CASSLGGGNQPQHF. The CDR3 nucleotides read TGTGCCAGCAGCTTAGGGGGGGGGAATCAGCCCCAGCATTTT.

The rearrangement joins TRBV5-1 to TRBJ2-3; possible D gene TRBD2, 6 bases. Germline V gene sequence: CDR1 SGHRS, CDR2 YFSETQ. Trimming took 1 base from V and 1 from J, leaving 7 bases between them. The length of the CDR3 is 14 residues. The DNA for the CDR3 is TGCGCCAGCAGCTTGCGCGGGGGCACAGATACGCAGTATTTT. Its protein product is CASSLRGGTDTQYF.